This T cell receptor beta chain was captured by sequencing in a study of sequential checkpoint blockade in melanoma. Clones were read by immunoSEQ multiplex PCR, and TCRdb kept only the in-frame ones, dropping some. This sample has about 37,000 clones, with 30% to 40% found just once. The treatment here: randomized to nivolumab then ipilimumab (arm A) or the reverse (arm B). Germline-derived CDR1 and CDR2 are LNHDA and SQIVND (reference sequence). V lost 5 bases to trimming and J lost 3 bases; unmatched junction nucleotides: 6. The CDR3 length is 14 residues. The rearrangement joins TRBV19 to TRBJ2-7, with 8 bases fitting TRBD1. This TCR derives from a human donor with melanoma. The sequences come from tumor tissue (inferred from file names), collected from a patient given nivolumab and ipilimumab in sequence. CDR3 in amino acids: CASSPRTGHYEQYF. The CDR3 region has the DNA TGTGCCAGTAGTCCCCGGACAGGGCACTACGAGCAGTACTTC.